This T cell receptor (beta chain) was sequenced in a study of T cell repertoires in ileal Crohn's disease. Study in general: All patients had surgery for stricturing (about 60%) or penetrating (around 39%) disease.

General study results and limits: Active smokers at surgery had more clonal expansions than non-smokers. Endoscopic recurrence occurred in every patient whose clonality exceeded 26.8%.

In the case of this clone: No antigen is known for it.

Measured with immunoSEQ multiplex PCR; TCRdb has only the in-frame clones, and not every one. Of some 14,000 clones in the sample, around 79% were seen once. Time point given: inflamed ileum from the surgical specimen. Eligibility required adulthood, ileal or ileocolonic Crohn's disease and indicated ileocolonic resection. V lost 4 bases, J lost 4 bases, and 17 bases lay in between. Germline V gives CDR1 SGHRS, CDR2 YFSETQ. This CDR3 comprises 15 residues. Sequences were obtained from ileal tissue. The rearrangement uses TRBV5-1 and TRBJ1-1, with a tentative D call TRBD1 (6 bases). The source of this sequence is an adult with Crohn's disease. The CDR3 nucleotides are TGCGCCAGCAGCCCCTCGGGGGGCATGATCACTGAAGCTTTCTTT. Translated: CASSPSGGMITEAFF.